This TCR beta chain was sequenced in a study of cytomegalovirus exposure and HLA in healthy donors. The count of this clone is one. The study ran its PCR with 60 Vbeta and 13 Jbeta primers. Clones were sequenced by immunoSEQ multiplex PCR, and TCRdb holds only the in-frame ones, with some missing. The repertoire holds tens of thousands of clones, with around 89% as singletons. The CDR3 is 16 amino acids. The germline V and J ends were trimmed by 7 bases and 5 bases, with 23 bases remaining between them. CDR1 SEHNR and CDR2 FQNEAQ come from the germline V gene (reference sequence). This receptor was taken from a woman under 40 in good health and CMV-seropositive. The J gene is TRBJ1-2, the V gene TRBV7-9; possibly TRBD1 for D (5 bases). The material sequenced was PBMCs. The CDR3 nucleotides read TGTGCCAGCATCCAGGCCGGGACTTTAATTCATTATGGCTACACCTTC. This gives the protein CASIQAGTLIHYGYTF.